The sample holds many counts of the clone carrying this T cell receptor (beta chain). What it binds is unknown. TCR beta VDJ and CDR3 profiles were obtained from a genomic DNA template. TCRdb re-analysed the reads in MiXCR, keeping a single row per CDR3 protein. The table records fewer than 150,000 distinct CDR3 sequences, about 46% of them present only once. This sample is drawn from a study of CD8+CD57+ T cells in acquired aplastic anemia. For the study at large: The sorted CD4+ and CD8+ cells yielded an average approximately 3 ug of DNA. Healthy donor CD4+ samples were sequenced to a depth that averaged about 10.8 million reads.

Overall study findings and caveats: A significant difference in CD8+ Simpson's diversity between patients and controls was not found. Overlapping CD8+ CDR3 repertoires of patients and controls contained approximately 28 shared sequences.

The specimen sequenced was sorted CD4+, CD8+, or CD8+CD57+ T cells (not recorded which) from PBMCs. This receptor was obtained from a human donor in good health, serving as a control.

The CDR3 protein is CASRSSRGVRNNQPQHF. CDR3 nucleotides: TGTGCCAGCAGATCGAGTCGGGGTGTCAGAAACAATCAGCCCCAGCATTTT. The V and J genes are TRBV7-9 and TRBJ1-5; D remains unclear. Trimming cost V 6 bases and J 3 bases, with 21 bases left between them. The CDR3 consists of 17 residues. Germline CDR1 SEHNR, CDR2 FQNEAQ (reference sequence). The variable domain in full, completed from reference TRBV7-9 and TRBJ1-5, reads DTGVSQNPRHKITKRGQNVTFRCDPISEHNRLYWYRQTLGQGPEFLTYFQNEAQLEKSRLLSDRFSAERPKGSFSTLEIQRTEQGDSAMYLCASRSSRGVRNNQPQHFGDGTRLSIL.